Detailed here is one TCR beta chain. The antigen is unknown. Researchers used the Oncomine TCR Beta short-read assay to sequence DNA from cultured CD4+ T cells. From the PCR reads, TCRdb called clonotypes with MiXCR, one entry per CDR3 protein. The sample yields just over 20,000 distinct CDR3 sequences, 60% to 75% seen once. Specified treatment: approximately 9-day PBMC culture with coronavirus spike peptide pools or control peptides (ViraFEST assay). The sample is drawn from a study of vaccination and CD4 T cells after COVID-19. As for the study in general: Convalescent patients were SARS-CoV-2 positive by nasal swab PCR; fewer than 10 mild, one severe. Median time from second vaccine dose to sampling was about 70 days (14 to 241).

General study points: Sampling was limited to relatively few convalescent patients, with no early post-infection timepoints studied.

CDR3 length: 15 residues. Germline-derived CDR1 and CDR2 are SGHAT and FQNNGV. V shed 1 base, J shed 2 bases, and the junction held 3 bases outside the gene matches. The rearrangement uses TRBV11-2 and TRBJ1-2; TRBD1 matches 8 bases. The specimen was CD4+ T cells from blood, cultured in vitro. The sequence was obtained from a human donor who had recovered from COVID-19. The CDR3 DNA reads TGTGCCAGCAGCTTAGTTGCAGGGGGCAACTATGGCTACACCTTC. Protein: CASSLVAGGNYGYTF. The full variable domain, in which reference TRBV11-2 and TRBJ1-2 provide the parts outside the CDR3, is EAGVAQSPRYKIIEKRQSVAFWCNPISGHATLYWYQQILGQGPKLLIQFQNNGVVDDSQLPKDRFSAERLKGVDSTLKIQPAKLEDSAVYLCASSLVAGGNYGYTFGSGTRLTVV.